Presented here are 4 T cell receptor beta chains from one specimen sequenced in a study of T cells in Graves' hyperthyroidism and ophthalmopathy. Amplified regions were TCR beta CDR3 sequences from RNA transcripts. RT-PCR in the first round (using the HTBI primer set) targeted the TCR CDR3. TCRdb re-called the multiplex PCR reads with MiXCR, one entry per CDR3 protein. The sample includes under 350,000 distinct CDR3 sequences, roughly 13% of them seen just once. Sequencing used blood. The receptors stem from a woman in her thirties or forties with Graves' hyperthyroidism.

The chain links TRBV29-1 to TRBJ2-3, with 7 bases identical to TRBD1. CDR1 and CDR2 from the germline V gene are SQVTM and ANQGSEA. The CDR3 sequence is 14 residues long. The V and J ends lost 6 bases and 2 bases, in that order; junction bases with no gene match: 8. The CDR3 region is CSVQQGPFTDTQYF. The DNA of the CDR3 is TGCAGCGTGCAACAGGGGCCCTTCACAGATACGCAGTATTTT.

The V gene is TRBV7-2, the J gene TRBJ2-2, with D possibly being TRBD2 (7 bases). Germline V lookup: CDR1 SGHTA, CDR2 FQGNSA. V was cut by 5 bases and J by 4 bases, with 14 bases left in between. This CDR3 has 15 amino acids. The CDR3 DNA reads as TGTGCCAGCAGCCCCCGGGGAGGGGGCACCGGGGAGCTGTTTTTT. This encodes CASSPRGGGTGELFF.

The CDR3 region is CASSPPSTGSNSPLHF. For the CDR3, the DNA is TGTGCCAGCTCACCACCGTCGACAGGGTCCAATTCACCCCTCCACTTT. The chain links TRBV18 to TRBJ1-6, with 7 bases that match TRBD1. This CDR3 is 16 amino acids long. Trimming cost V 0 bases and J 7 bases; bases outside gene matches: 6. CDR1 and CDR2 (germline): KGHSH, LQKENI.

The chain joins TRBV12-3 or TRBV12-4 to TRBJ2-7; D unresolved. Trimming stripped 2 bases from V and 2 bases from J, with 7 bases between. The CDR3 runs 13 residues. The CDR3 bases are TGTGCCAGCAGTTTATGGGGTACCTACGAGCAGTACTTC. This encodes CASSLWGTYEQYF.